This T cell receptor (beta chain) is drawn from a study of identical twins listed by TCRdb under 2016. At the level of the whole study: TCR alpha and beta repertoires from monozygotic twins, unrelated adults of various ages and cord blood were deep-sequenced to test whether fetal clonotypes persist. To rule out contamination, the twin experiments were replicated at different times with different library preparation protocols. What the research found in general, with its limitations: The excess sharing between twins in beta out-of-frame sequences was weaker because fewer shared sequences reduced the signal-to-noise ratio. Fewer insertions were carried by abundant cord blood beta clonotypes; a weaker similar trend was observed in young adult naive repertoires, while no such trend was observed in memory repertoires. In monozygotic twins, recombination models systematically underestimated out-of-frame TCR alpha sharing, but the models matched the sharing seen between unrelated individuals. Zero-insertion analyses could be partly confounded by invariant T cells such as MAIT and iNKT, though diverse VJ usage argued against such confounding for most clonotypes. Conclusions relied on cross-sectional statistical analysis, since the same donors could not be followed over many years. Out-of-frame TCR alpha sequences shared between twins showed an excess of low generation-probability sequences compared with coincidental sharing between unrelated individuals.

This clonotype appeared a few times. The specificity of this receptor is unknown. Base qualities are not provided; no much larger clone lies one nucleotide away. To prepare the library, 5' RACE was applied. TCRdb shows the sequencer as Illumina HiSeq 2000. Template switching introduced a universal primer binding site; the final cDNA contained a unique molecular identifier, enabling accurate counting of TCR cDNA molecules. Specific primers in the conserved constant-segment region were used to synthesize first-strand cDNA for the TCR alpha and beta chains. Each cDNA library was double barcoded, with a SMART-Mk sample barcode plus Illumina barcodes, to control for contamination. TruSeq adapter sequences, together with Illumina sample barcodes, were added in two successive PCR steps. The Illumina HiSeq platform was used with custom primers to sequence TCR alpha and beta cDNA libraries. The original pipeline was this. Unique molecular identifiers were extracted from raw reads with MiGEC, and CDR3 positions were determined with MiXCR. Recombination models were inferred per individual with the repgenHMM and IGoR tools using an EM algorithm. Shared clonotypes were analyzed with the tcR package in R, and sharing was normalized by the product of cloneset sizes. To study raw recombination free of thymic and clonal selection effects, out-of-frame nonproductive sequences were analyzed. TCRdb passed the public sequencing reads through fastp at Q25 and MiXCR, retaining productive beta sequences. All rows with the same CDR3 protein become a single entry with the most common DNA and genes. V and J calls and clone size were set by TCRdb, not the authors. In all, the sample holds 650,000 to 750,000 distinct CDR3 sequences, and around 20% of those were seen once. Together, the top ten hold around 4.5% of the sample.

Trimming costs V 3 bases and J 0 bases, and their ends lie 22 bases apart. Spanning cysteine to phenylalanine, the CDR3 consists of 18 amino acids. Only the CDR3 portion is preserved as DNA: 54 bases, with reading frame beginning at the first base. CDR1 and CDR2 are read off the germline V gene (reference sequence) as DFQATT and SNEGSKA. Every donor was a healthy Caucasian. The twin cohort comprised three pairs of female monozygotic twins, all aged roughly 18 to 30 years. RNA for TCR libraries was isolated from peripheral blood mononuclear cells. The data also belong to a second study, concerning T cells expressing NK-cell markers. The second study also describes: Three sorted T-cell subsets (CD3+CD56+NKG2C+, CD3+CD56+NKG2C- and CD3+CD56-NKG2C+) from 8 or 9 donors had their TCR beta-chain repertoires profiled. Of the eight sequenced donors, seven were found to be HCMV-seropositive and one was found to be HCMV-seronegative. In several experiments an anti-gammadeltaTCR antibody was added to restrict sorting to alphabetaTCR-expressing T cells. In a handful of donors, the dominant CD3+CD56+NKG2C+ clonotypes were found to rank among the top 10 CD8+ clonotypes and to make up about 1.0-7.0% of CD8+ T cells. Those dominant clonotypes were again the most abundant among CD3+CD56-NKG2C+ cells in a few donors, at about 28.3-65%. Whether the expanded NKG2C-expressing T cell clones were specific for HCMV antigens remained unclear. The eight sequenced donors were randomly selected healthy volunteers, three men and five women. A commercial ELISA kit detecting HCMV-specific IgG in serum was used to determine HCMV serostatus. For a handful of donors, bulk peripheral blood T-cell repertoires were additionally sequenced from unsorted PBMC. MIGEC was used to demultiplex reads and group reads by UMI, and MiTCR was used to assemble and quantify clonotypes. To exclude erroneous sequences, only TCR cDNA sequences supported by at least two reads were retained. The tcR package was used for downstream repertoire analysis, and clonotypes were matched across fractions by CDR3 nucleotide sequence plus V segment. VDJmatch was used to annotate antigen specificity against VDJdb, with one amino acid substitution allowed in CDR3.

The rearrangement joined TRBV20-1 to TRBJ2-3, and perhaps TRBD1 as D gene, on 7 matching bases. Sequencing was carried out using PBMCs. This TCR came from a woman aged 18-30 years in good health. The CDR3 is CSASNAGGVGGSTDTQYF. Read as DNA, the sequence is TGCAGTGCTAGTAATGCAGGGGGTGTTGGAGGGAGCACAGATACGCAGTATTTT.